The T cell receptor (beta chain) described here comes from a study of blood T cell repertoires in COVID-19 (dated by TCRdb to about 2020). The study in broad terms: Samples covering the acute and convalescent phases of COVID-19 were provided by collaborators in the United States, Italy and Spain. Deeply sampled blood TCRbeta repertoires from subjects exposed to, actively infected with, or recovered from COVID-19 were included in the dataset. Where available, HLA class I and class II types were obtained from metadata supplied by the sample provider rather than from assay-based typing. Sample metadata almost always included a de-identified subject ID, COVID-19 status, age in years and sex. The prospective study material was composed of cDNA or gDNA derived from T cells, B-cell-depleted T cells, or PBMCs. Samples came from the ongoing ImmuneRACE study (first 160 participants) plus 1,254 subjects from 6 global collaborators. The repertoires were made available in a free public database intended to serve as a resource for research on the immune response to SARS-CoV-2.

One collaborating source in Seattle enrolled patients while the patients were actively infected and followed the patients over time throughout the course of disease. Whole blood was collected in K2EDTA tubes by collaborating institutions according to the institutions' own protocols. Collaborator samples were shipped for TCRbeta analysis as frozen whole blood, isolated PBMCs, or DNA extracted from either sample type. TCRbeta CDR3 regions were amplified from genomic DNA using the immunoSEQ Assay, a bias-controlled multiplex PCR. Turning to the authors' computational methods: The number of nucleated cells in each sample was estimated from the amplification of reference gene primers within the assay. To quantify the absolute abundance of each unique TCRbeta CDR3 rearrangement, sequence reads were collapsed and filtered. For each sample, productive Simpson clonality was calculated by taking the square root of Simpson's diversity index across productive rearrangements. TCRdb stores this immuneACCESS table with in-frame sequences only. Part of the clones is absent; in the studies checked, under half of the shortfall reflects unresolved V genes, and no reason is known for the rest. D and trimming come from the DNA, and the V and J calls and clone size come from that table. The sample contains around 100,000 clones, roughly nine tenths of them found a single time. The ten largest clones represent 4% to 5.5% of the sample.

A word on this clone: The antigen it recognizes is unknown. There are no base qualities to consult, and no much larger clone falls within one base.

General findings and caveats noted by the study authors: The quantity of clinical and demographic metadata differed by source and by participant and was supplied without curation.

CDR1 and CDR2 are drawn from the germline V gene: SNHLY, FYNNEI. The CDR3 runs 15 amino acids, cysteine and phenylalanine included. Only the CDR3 region is kept as DNA, spanning 45 bases read in frame from base 1. Germline trimming: 3 bases from V, 5 bases from J; junction bases outside gene matches: 8. This TCR was sampled from a woman aged 45 to 65 with COVID-19, enrolled during active disease. Sequenced input: peripheral blood. The chain is assembled from TRBV2 and TRBJ2-7, and 9 junctional nucleotides match TRBD1. The CDR3 corresponds to CASSEGGQGIDEQYF. The base sequence is TGTGCCAGCAGTGAGGGGGGACAGGGAATAGACGAGCAGTACTTC.